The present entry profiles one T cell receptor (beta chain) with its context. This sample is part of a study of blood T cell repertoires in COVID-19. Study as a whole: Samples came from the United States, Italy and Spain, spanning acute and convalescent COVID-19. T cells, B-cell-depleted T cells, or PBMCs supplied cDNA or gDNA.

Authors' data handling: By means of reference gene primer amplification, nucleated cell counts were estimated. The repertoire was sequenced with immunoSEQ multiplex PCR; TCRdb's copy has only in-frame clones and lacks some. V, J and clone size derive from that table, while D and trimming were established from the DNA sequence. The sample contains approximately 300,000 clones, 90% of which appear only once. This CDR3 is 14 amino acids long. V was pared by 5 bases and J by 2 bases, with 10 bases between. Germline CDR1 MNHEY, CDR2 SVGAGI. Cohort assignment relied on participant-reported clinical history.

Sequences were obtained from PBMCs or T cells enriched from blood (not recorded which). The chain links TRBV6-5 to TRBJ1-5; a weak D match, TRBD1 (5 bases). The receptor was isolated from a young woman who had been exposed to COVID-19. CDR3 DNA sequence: TGTGCCAGCAGTCTACAGGTGGGCAATCAGCCCCAGCATTTT. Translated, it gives CASSLQVGNQPQHF.